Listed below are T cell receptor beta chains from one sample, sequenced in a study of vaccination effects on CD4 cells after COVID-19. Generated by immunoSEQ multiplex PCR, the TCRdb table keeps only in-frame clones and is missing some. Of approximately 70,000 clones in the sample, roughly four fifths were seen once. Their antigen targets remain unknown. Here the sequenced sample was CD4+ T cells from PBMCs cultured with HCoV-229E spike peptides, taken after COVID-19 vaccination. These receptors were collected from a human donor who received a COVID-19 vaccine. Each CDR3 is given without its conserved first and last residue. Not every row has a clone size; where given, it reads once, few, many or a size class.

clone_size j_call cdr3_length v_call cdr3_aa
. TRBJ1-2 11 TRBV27 ASSLRGLDGYT
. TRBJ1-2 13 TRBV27 ASRPNVGPGNGYT
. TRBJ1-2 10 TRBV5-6 ASSFLGQLLT
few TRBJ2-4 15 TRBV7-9 ASSPSDQPGDENIQY
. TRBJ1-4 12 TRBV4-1 ASSQAGRFEKLF
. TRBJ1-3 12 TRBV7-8 ASSQGHGRTTIY
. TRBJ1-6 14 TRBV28 ASRWGGDSYNSPLH
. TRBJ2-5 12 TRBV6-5 ASSQGTSLATQY
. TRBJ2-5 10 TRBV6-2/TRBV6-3 ASSSGGETQY
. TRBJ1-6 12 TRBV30 AWSPGGRNSPLH
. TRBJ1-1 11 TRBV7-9 ASSTRQNTEAF
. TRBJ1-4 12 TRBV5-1 ASSPGPPKEKLF
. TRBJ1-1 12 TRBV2 ASKPTGTGGEAF
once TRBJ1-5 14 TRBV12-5 ASGQLQGAGNQPQH
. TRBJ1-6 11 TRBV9 ASSVTGNSPLH
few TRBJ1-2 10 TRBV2 ASRETGNGYT
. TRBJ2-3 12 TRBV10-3 AISGDRGLDTQY
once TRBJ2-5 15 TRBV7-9 ASNSPSGGAGGETQY
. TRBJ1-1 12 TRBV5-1 ASSLGLSNTEAF
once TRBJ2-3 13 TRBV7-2 ASSYTSVSTDTQY
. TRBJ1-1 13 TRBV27 ASSGPQGMNTEAF
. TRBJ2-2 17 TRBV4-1 ASSQVGLAGGRSTGELF